The source of this T cell receptor (beta chain) is a study of a mutant IDH1 vaccine in newly diagnosed glioma. As for the study in general: Across weeks 1, 3, 5, 7, 11, 15, 19 and 23, patients received a vaccination each time, eight in all. Earlier care involved radiotherapy, temozolomide, or both, and the majority received both. Findings and caveats of the study: Pseudoprogression appeared unlinked to shifts in leading peripheral T cell clonotypes.

A word on this clone: Its antigen is unknown.

Profiling relied on immunoSEQ multiplex PCR, and the TCRdb table lists in-frame clones only, not all of them. This sample has about 36,000 clones; about 80% occur once, and the top ten carry about 15%. Sample time point: week 11, during vaccination. What each vaccine dose contained was 300 ug of mutant IDH1 20-mer peptide, accompanied by topical imiquimod. Sequencing was performed on peripheral blood mononuclear cells (PBMCs), taken from a glioma patient whose treatment included an IDH1 peptide vaccine. The sequence was obtained from a woman aged 25 to 39 with glioma. Some clones in this sample may be carry-over from other donors' samples.

CDR3 region: CASSLVVGAGTEAFF. CDR3 DNA: TGTGCCAGCAGCTTAGTGGTCGGGGCCGGCACTGAAGCTTTCTTT. The chain uses TRBV7-6 and TRBJ1-1; D might be TRBD1 (5 bases). V lost 1 base and J 4 bases, leaving 13 bases between the germline ends. Germline assignment: CDR1 SGHVS and CDR2 FNYEAQ. This CDR3 region has 15 residues.